This entry is about one T cell receptor (beta chain). Its specificity is unknown. The CDR3 is 14 amino acids. V gave up 4 bases and J gave up 3 bases, with 12 bases separating them. Germline V gene sequence: CDR1 SGHDN, CDR2 FVKESK. This sample was included in a study of cytomegalovirus exposure and HLA in healthy donors. It was with 60 Vbeta and 13 Jbeta primers that the PCR ran. Clones were read by immunoSEQ multiplex PCR, and TCRdb kept only the in-frame ones, dropping some. The sample includes roughly 97,000 clones, roughly 79% seen only once; the top ten take 5% to 6.5%. The study's findings and limits: In a later analysis, TCR beta V- and J-gene trimming showed a link to a missense DCLRE1C variant. In an earlier analysis, about 87% or about 30%: the productive usage of most TCR beta V segments.

This chain connects TRBV14 to TRBJ1-1, with D perhaps TRBD1 (5 bases). The sequenced sample consisted of PBMCs. The clonotype was recovered from a man aged 60 to 75 in good health and CMV-seropositive. CDR3 protein: CASSPRWGDTEAFF. The CDR3 region has the DNA TGTGCCAGCAGCCCCAGATGGGGGGACACTGAAGCTTTCTTT.